This T cell receptor beta chain derives from a study of cytomegalovirus exposure and HLA in healthy donors. Notes on the study in general: For most TCR beta V segments, an earlier analysis put the productive rate at about 90% or about 30% of the time.

The CDR3 contains 16 residues. V shed 3 bases and J shed 9 bases, with 18 bases lying between them. The germline V gene encodes CDR1 LNHDA and CDR2 SQIVND (reference sequence). In regard to this clone: The antigen remains undetermined.

PCR was performed using 60 Vbeta and 13 Jbeta primers. Produced via immunoSEQ multiplex PCR; TCRdb's table is partial and in-frame only. The data show about 110,000 clones, 82% seen once. The chain is built from TRBV19 and TRBJ1-6; D gene uncertain. The sequence was collected from a woman aged 18-35 years in good health and CMV-seronegative. What was sequenced was PBMCs. The CDR3 DNA sequence: TGTGCCAGTAGTATCGAGGGCAGTTGGTCTGCTTCACCCCTCCACTTT. Translating it yields CASSIEGSWSASPLHF.